Listed below are T cell receptor beta chains from one sample, sequenced in a study of a mutant IDH1 vaccine in newly diagnosed glioma. The antigens of these receptors remain unknown. The data were produced by immunoSEQ multiplex PCR, yet TCRdb's version contains in-frame clones alone and is incomplete. The data show tens of thousands of clones, around 87% seen once. The sequencing used PBMCs, collected from a glioma patient whose treatment included an IDH1 peptide vaccine. Source of these receptors: a young man with glioma. CDR3s include the opening cysteine and the closing phenylalanine or tryptophan. The D gene is left open where the match is weak. Part of the rows lack a size; the others show once, few, many or a class for expanded clones.

size: -; J: TRBJ1-5; D: -; V: TRBV28; length: 14; DNA: TGTGCCAGCAGTTTTCGAGGTTCTAATCAGCCCCAGCATTTT; CDR3: CASSFRGSNQPQHF
size: -; J: TRBJ1-6; D: TRBD1; V: TRBV5-1; length: 14; DNA: TGCGCCAGCAGCTTGACAGGGGGCAGTTCACCCCTCCACTTT; CDR3: CASSLTGGSSPLHF
size: -; J: TRBJ1-2; D: -; V: TRBV4-1; length: 14; DNA: TGCGCCAGCAGCCAAGAACAGGGTGGCTATGGCTACACCTTC; CDR3: CASSQEQGGYGYTF
size: -; J: TRBJ2-7; D: TRBD2; V: TRBV10-2; length: 15; DNA: TGCGCCAGCCGGGTCGGGACTAGCGGAAACTACGAGCAGTACTTC; CDR3: CASRVGTSGNYEQYF
size: -; J: TRBJ2-3; D: -; V: TRBV9; length: 16; DNA: TGTGCCAGCAGCCCGAGGGCGGGATATTTCACAGATACGCAGTATTTT; CDR3: CASSPRAGYFTDTQYF
size: -; J: TRBJ2-7; D: -; V: TRBV20-1; length: 10; DNA: TGCAGTGCTAGCCTCGGGGAGCAGTACTTC; CDR3: CSASLGEQYF
size: -; J: TRBJ1-3; D: TRBD1; V: TRBV5-1; length: 15; DNA: TGCGCCAGCAGCGGGACAGGGCTCTCTGGAAACACCATATATTTT; CDR3: CASSGTGLSGNTIYF
size: few; J: TRBJ2-3; D: -; V: TRBV28; length: 14; DNA: TGTTCGGCCTACGCGGGACAGAGAACAGATACGCAGTATTTT; CDR3: CSAYAGQRTDTQYF
size: -; J: TRBJ2-7; D: -; V: TRBV7-9; length: 14; DNA: TGTGCCAGCAGCCCGAAGGGGACACCTTACGAGCAGTACTTC; CDR3: CASSPKGTPYEQYF
size: -; J: TRBJ2-7; D: -; V: TRBV19; length: 13; DNA: TGTGCCACCCGCCGGGGTGGGGTCTACGAGCAGTACTTC; CDR3: CATRRGGVYEQYF
size: once; J: TRBJ1-4; D: TRBD1; V: TRBV19; length: 15; DNA: TGTGCCAGTAGGCCCCGGGACAGAGGTGACGAAAAACTGTTTTTT; CDR3: CASRPRDRGDEKLFF
size: -; J: TRBJ1-4; D: TRBD1; V: TRBV29-1; length: 13; DNA: TGCAGCGTGCAGGGGGCTCCTAATGAAAAACTGTTTTTT; CDR3: CSVQGAPNEKLFF
size: -; J: TRBJ2-1; D: TRBD2; V: TRBV4-2; length: 12; DNA: TGTGCCAGCAGCCCGCTAGCGGGAGAGCAGTTCTTC; CDR3: CASSPLAGEQFF
size: -; J: TRBJ2-1; D: -; V: TRBV5-4; length: 15; DNA: TGTGCCAGCAGCTTGGGTACGGGAGCTCCCAATGAGCAGTTCTTC; CDR3: CASSLGTGAPNEQFF
size: -; J: TRBJ1-1; D: TRBD1; V: TRBV7-2; length: 13; DNA: TGTGCCAGCTCTGGACAGGGTGACACTGAAGCTTTCTTT; CDR3: CASSGQGDTEAFF